The sequence of this TCR beta chain was determined in a study of cytomegalovirus exposure and HLA in healthy donors. Vbeta (60) and Jbeta (13) primers were used in the PCR. Libraries were prepared by immunoSEQ multiplex PCR; TCRdb keeps only in-frame clonotypes and omits some of them. The table records under 150,000 clones, about 70% of them present only once. Worth noting for this clone: The antigen is not known.

Whole-study findings and limits: One cluster of highly shared sequence variants probably arose as a sequencing artifact. Exclusion as indistinguishable affected some V segments, including TRBV6-2 and TRBV6-3. A later examination showed that TCR association rates differed by HLA locus, with DRB1 most and HLA-C fewest.

Looked up from germline, CDR1 is SGHVS and CDR2 is FNYEAQ. This CDR3 is 19 amino acids long. V lost 1 base, J lost 2 bases, and 13 bases stayed unmatched. The sample was PBMCs. The gene calls are TRBV7-6 and TRBJ2-3, with TRBD2 matching over 9 bases. The clonotype comes from a woman in her thirties or forties in good health and CMV-seronegative. The CDR3 reads CASSLGGLAGKYYTDTQYF. The CDR3 bases are TGTGCCAGCAGCTTAGGGGGGCTAGCGGGGAAGTACTACACAGATACGCAGTATTTT.